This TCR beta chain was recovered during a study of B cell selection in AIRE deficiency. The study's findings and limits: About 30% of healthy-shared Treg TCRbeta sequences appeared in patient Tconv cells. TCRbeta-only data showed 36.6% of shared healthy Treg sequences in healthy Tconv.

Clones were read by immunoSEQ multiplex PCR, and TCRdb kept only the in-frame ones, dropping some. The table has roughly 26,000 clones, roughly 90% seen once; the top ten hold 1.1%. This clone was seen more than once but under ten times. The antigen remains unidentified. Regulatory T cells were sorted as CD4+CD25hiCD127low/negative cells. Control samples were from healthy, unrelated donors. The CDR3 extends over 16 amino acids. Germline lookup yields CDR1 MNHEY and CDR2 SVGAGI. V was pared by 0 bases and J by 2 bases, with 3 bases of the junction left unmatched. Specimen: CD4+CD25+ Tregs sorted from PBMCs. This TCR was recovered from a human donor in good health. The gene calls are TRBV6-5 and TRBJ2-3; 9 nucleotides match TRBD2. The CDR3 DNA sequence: TGTGCCAGCAGTTACTCCCTAGCGGGGCCCACAGATACGCAGTATTTT. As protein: CASSYSLAGPTDTQYF.